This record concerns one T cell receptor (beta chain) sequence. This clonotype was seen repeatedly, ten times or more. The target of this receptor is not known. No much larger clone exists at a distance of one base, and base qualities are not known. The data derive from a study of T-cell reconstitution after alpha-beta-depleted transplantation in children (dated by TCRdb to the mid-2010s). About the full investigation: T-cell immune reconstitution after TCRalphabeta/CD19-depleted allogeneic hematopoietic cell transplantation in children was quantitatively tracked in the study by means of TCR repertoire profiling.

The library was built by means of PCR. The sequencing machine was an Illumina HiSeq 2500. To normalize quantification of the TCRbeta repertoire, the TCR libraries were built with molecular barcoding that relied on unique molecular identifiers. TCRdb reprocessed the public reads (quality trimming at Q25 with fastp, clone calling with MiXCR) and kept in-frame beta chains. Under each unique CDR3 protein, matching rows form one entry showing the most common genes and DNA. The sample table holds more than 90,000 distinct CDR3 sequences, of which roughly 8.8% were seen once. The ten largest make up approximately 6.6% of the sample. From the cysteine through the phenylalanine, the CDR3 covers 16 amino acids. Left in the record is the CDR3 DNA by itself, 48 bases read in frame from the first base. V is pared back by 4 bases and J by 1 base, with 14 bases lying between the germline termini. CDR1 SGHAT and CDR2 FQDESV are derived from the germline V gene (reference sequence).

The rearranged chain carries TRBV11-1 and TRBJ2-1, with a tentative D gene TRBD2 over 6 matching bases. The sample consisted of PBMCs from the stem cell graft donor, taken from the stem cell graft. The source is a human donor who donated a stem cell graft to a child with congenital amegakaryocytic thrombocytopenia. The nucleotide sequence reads TGTGCCAGCAGCTCCAACGGAGCGGGTTCCTACAATGAGCAGTTCTTC. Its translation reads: CASSSNGAGSYNEQFF.